This T cell receptor (beta chain) was recorded in a study of blood T cell repertoires in COVID-19. As for the study in general: Nucleic acid was either cDNA or gDNA, and it came from T cells, B-cell-depleted T cells, or PBMCs.

This CDR3 has 17 amino acids. Germline CDR1 reads MGHDK; CDR2 reads SYGVNS. The ends lost 3 bases at V and 2 bases at J; junction bases unmatched: 7. Participants spanned ages about 18 to 90 years and resided in over 20 US areas. Cohort assignment relied on participant-reported clinical history. Recovered status in Cohort 3 required two negative PCRs, clearance, or symptom resolution. Clones were read by immunoSEQ multiplex PCR, and TCRdb kept only the in-frame ones, dropping some. In the table there are about 300,000 clones, about nine tenths of which are singletons. The TCR was taken from a man aged 25 to 45 who had recovered from COVID-19. This chain connects TRBV25-1 to TRBJ2-1; 10 nucleotides agree with TRBD2. Sequenced material: PBMCs or T cells enriched from blood (not recorded which). The chain's CDR3 is CASSDRAGGPAYNEQFF. The DNA for the CDR3 is TGTGCCAGCAGTGACCGAGCGGGAGGGCCCGCCTACAATGAGCAGTTCTTC. Based on the CDR3 plus reference TRBV25-1 and TRBJ2-1, the full variable domain is EADIYQTPRYLVIGTGKKITLECSQTMGHDKMYWYQQDPGMELHLIHYSYGVNSTEKGDLSSESTVSRIRTEHFPLTLESARPSHTSQYLCASSDRAGGPAYNEQFFGPGTRLTVL.